What follows is one T cell receptor beta chain and its context. As yet, its antigen is unknown. Exposure to brentuximab vedotin varied, and each patient had relapsed following autologous stem cell transplantation. Starting with thawed PBMCs, CD4+ T cells were purified by magnetic negative selection. These data come from a study of PD-1 blockade in classical Hodgkin lymphoma. Study-wide results and caveats: Those achieving complete response showed baseline diversity like newly diagnosed patients.

Produced via immunoSEQ multiplex PCR; TCRdb's table is partial and in-frame only. The data contain fewer than 20,000 clones, about 85% of them singletons. Sample: CD4+ T cells from blood, taken at baseline. The TCR was taken from a human donor with classical Hodgkin lymphoma.

The CDR3 region has the DNA TGTGCCAGCAGTGCCACACAGGGAGACTATGGCTACACCTTC. Translation: CASSATQGDYGYTF. This chain connects TRBV6-4 to TRBJ1-2; D perhaps matches TRBD1 (6 bases). There are 14 residues in the CDR3. The ends were cut back, 4 bases at V and 3 bases at J, with 12 bases in the middle. CDR1 and CDR2 (germline): MRHNA, SNTAGT.